This T cell receptor (beta chain) appears in the sequencing data of a study of blood T cell repertoires in COVID-19. Trimming left V 0 bases short and J 7 bases short, with 16 bases between. Germline V lookup: CDR1 GTSNPN, CDR2 SVGIG (reference sequence). The CDR3 totals 15 residues. TCRdb keeps only in-frame clones here, not all; method: immunoSEQ multiplex PCR. The sample lists about 360,000 clones; approximately 86% were seen once. Input material: peripheral blood. The chain joins TRBV30 to TRBJ2-1, with a possible D match to TRBD2 (7 bases). This receptor was identified in a woman aged 60-75 years with COVID-19, enrolled during active disease. CDR3 amino acids: CAWSVGRGGLNEQFF. The CDR3 DNA follows: TGTGCCTGGAGTGTAGGGAGGGGGGGCCTGAATGAGCAGTTCTTC.